Listed below are T cell receptor beta chains from one sample, sequenced in a study of blood T cell repertoires in COVID-19. This table comes from immunoSEQ multiplex PCR, and its TCRdb copy is limited to in-frame clones, with some not included. This table has 75,000 to 95,000 clones, over 80% appearing once. Sequences were obtained from peripheral blood. The receptors stem from a man aged 50 to 60 with acute or convalescent COVID-19. CDR3s include the opening cysteine and the closing phenylalanine or tryptophan. The D gene is left open where the match is weak. Expanded clones are given a class, and other clones once, few, many or no size at all.

v_call	j_call	d_call	clone_size	cdr3_nt	cdr3_aa
TRBV12-3/TRBV12-4	TRBJ1-2	NA	NA	TGTGCCAGCAAGGCGACAGAGAACTATGGCTACACCTTC	CASKATENYGYTF
TRBV7-2	TRBJ1-4	NA	NA	TGTGCCAGCAGCTTAGACTTCTCCTCCCTGGAAAAACTGTTTTTT	CASSLDFSSLEKLFF
TRBV28	TRBJ1-2	TRBD1	NA	TGTGCCAGCAGTTCCCGGGACAGCTATGGCTACACCTTC	CASSSRDSYGYTF
TRBV25-1	TRBJ1-5	TRBD1	NA	TGTGCCAGCAGTGACCCGGGACAGCCCAATCAGCCCCAGCATTTT	CASSDPGQPNQPQHF
TRBV7-9	TRBJ2-3	TRBD1	NA	TGTGCCAGCAGCGGGGACAGCCGACCCACAGATACGCAGTATTTT	CASSGDSRPTDTQYF
TRBV7-8	TRBJ2-7	TRBD2	few	TGTGCCAGCAGCTTGCTAGCGGGAGGGCTTTATGGCGAGCAGTACTTC	CASSLLAGGLYGEQYF
TRBV19	TRBJ1-2	NA	NA	TGTGCCAGTAGCCGGGACTCCCGACTCTATGGCTACACCTTC	CASSRDSRLYGYTF
TRBV28	TRBJ2-1	TRBD2	NA	TGTGCCAGCAGTTCACTAGCGGGACCCTACAATGAGCAGTTCTTC	CASSSLAGPYNEQFF
TRBV10-2	TRBJ2-7	NA	NA	TGCGCCAGCAGTGAACATCGACAGACATTCTCCTACGAGCAGTACTTC	CASSEHRQTFSYEQYF
TRBV27	TRBJ1-1	NA	NA	TGTGCCAGCAGTTTCGGAGGTGAAGCTTTCTTT	CASSFGGEAFF
TRBV7-9	TRBJ2-5	NA	NA	TGTGCCAGCAGCTTAGGTCCAGGCCCGACCCAGTACTTC	CASSLGPGPTQYF
TRBV6-6	TRBJ1-1	NA	NA	TGTGCCAGCAGTACCCGGGACATGTTTACTGAAGCTTTCTTT	CASSTRDMFTEAFF
TRBV7-9	TRBJ1-3	NA	many	TGTGCCAGCAGGAGGGACTCTGGAAACACCATATATTTT	CASRRDSGNTIYF
TRBV10-3	TRBJ1-2	NA	few	TGTGCCATCAGTGGAAGTCAGGATGCCTTTGGCTACACCTTC	CAISGSQDAFGYTF
TRBV4-1	TRBJ1-4	NA	NA	TGCGCCAGCAGCCACAACCGGGACACCGATGAAAAACTGTTTTTT	CASSHNRDTDEKLFF
TRBV9	TRBJ2-5	TRBD2	NA	TGTGCCAGCAGCGCCAATTCCGGCGGGGGGGGAGAGACCCAGTACTTC	CASSANSGGGGETQYF